This TCR beta chain comes out of a study of shared clonotypes between healthy human individuals. As for this clone: Its specificity is not known. One end of the junction varies from germline; a read error may be responsible.

The table came from immunoSEQ multiplex PCR; TCRdb's copy has only in-frame clones and leaves some out. In the table there are 100,000 or so clones, over 65% of which are singletons. Points from the study as a whole: Shared across a few donors were roughly 5% of the naive CD4 clonotypes. Generation probabilities of non-shared clonotypes were lower (relative to those shared by all four donors).

This sequence was found in a woman younger than 45 in good health. Sequencing was performed on memory CD8+ T cells sorted from blood. Described subset: CD45RO+ cells pooled with CCR7-negative TemRA cells.

This chain's CDR3 is CAVRGLAGDTDTQYF. As DNA, the CDR3 is TGTGCCGTCAGGGGGCTAGCGGGAGACACAGATACGCAGTATTTT. The chain links TRBV10-3 to TRBJ2-3; TRBD2 agrees at 10 bases. The CDR3 covers 15 residues. CDR1 and CDR2 from the germline V gene are ENHRY and SYGVKD.